This T cell receptor beta chain is from a study of cytomegalovirus exposure and HLA in healthy donors. Study in general: A later analysis reported the same platform for the 100 to 150 validation repertoires and the 666 first-cohort repertoires.

As concerns this clone: Its antigen is currently unknown.

Profiled with immunoSEQ multiplex PCR; TCRdb holds only in-frame clones, not every one. The sample carries 130,000 to 150,000 clones, around nine tenths recorded once. Findings and limits, study-wide: The finding came from a later analysis; first-cohort TCR clusters tended to co-occur in the 95 to 150 validation repertoires. There were 160 or so TCR beta chains listed as cytomegalovirus-associated.

The donors were part of the validation cohort of 95 to 150 subjects. That cohort was separate from the first cohort, which comprised about 730 subjects. The junction had 8 bases not matched to a gene; V was cut back by 3 bases and J by 7 bases. From germline, CDR1 is ENHRY and CDR2 SYGVKD. The CDR3 extends over 15 amino acids. The source material was PBMCs. The genes are TRBV10-3 and TRBJ1-4; 7 bases line up with TRBD1. The receptor comes from a woman between 18 and 29 years old in good health and CMV-seropositive. In DNA form, the CDR3 reads TGTGCCATCAGTGATGGTGGGGCAGGGGGTGAAAAACTGTTTTTT. Translating it yields CAISDGGAGGEKLFF.